This T cell receptor (beta chain) comes out of a study of CD8 T cells in ankylosing spondylitis. Using quantitative 5'-RACE with molecular barcodes, the authors made TCR beta libraries. One entry per CDR3 protein results from TCRdb running MiXCR on the 5' RACE reads. The table lists some 200,000 distinct CDR3 sequences, 13% of them singletons. This clonotype is judged medium-sized (0.01 to 0.1%). What it binds is unknown. The study's findings and limits: Disease-associated clonotypes exhibited CD8+ identity and were relatively infrequent in peripheral blood. It was reported that disease-linked clones were significantly enriched in matched ankylosing spondylitis synovial fluid. Typical of ankylosing spondylitis blood, it appeared, was a TCR beta motif of about eight highly homologous variants.

Sequencing used blood, either unsorted or a sorted T cell fraction (not recorded which). This clonotype was sampled from a male donor with ankylosing spondylitis or in good health (not recorded which).

The CDR3 sequence is CASSPSGAHNEQFF. CDR3 DNA: TGTGCCAGCAGTCCTAGCGGGGCTCACAATGAGCAGTTCTTC. The rearrangement uses TRBV6-2 or TRBV6-3 and TRBJ2-1; 9 nucleotides align to TRBD2. This CDR3 region has 14 residues. After removal of 5 bases from V and 5 bases from J, the junction contained 4 bases not matched to a gene. Germline V gives CDR1 MNHEY, CDR2 SVGEGT.